What follows are 32 T cell receptor beta chains derived from one specimen sequenced in a study of blood T cell repertoires in COVID-19. The data were produced by immunoSEQ multiplex PCR, yet TCRdb's version contains in-frame clones alone and is incomplete. Found here are some 170,000 clones, more than 70% of them singletons; the top ten hold 6% to 6.5%. The sample was PBMCs or T cells enriched from blood (not recorded which). These receptors all stem from a man between 40 and 49 years old who had recovered from COVID-19.

The chain is built from TRBV28 and TRBJ1-6, with D perhaps TRBD1 (6 bases). The V gene lost 6 bases and the J gene lost 6 bases, with 12 bases spanning the gap. Per germline, CDR1 MDHEN and CDR2 SYDVKM. CDR3 size: 14 residues. The CDR3 reads CASRQGMGNSPLHF. CDR3 nucleotide sequence: TGTGCCAGCAGACAGGGAATGGGTAATTCACCCCTCCACTTT. Full variable domain (outside the CDR3, taken from reference TRBV28 and TRBJ1-6): DVKVTQSSRYLVKRTGEKVFLECVQDMDHENMFWYRQDPGLGLRLIYFSYDVKMKEKGDIPEGYSVSREKKERFSLILESASTNQTSMYLCASRQGMGNSPLHFGNGTRLTVT.

The chain recombines TRBV15 with TRBJ1-1; D is uncertain. The CDR3 covers 14 residues. Germline loops: CDR1 LNHNV, CDR2 YYDKDF (reference sequence). The V gene lost 1 base and the J gene lost 1 base, with 7 bases spanning the gap. This CDR3 is CATSRVGRNTEAFF. For the CDR3, the DNA is TGTGCCACCAGCAGAGTTGGGCGGAACACTGAAGCTTTCTTT.

This clone was recorded only once. This CDR3 is also generated by other DNA sequences in the sample. The rearrangement links TRBV9 to TRBJ1-1; weak D call: TRBD1 (6 bases). Germline lookup yields CDR1 SGDLS and CDR2 YYNGEE. V shed 2 bases and J shed 2 bases, with 10 bases lying between them. This CDR3 has 14 residues. CDR3 amino acids: CASSVDRLNTEAFF. The CDR3 nucleotides read TGTGCCAGCAGCGTGGACAGACTCAACACTGAAGCTTTCTTT. The full variable domain, rest sourced from reference TRBV9 and TRBJ1-1, is DSGVTQTPKHLITATGQRVTLRCSPRSGDLSVYWYQQSLDQGLQFLIQYYNGEERAKGNILERFSAQQFPDLHSELNLSSLELGDSALYFCASSVDRLNTEAFFGQGTRLTVV.

This clone was counted a single time. The chain is built from TRBV5-1 and TRBJ2-3; TRBD2 aligns across 12 bases. V was pared by 3 bases and J by 6 bases, with 8 bases of the junction left unmatched. The CDR3 sequence is 16 residues long. Germline V gene lookup returns CDR1 SGHRS and CDR2 YFSETQ. For the CDR3, the DNA is TGCGCCAGCAGCTACACCCGACTAGCGGGAGAGGATACGCAGTATTTT. This encodes CASSYTRLAGEDTQYF.

This chain joins TRBV10-3 and TRBJ2-3; 13 positions match TRBD2. The germline CDR1 and CDR2 sequences are ENHRY and SYGVKD. The CDR3 runs 17 residues. V gave up 1 base and J gave up 5 bases; unmatched junction bases: 6. CDR3 loop: CAISEFKRTSGGDTQYF. The DNA for the CDR3 is TGTGCCATCAGTGAGTTCAAACGGACTAGCGGGGGAGATACGCAGTATTTT.

V is TRBV5-5 and J is TRBJ2-7, with 7 bases that match TRBD2. There are 11 residues in the CDR3. Germline CDR1 and CDR2: SGHKS and YYEKEE (reference sequence). J was trimmed by 6 bases and V by 10 bases; bases with no gene match: 7. CDR3 nucleotide sequence: TGTGCCTCCTCGCCGGGGGGCGAGCAGTACTTC. As protein: CASSPGGEQYF.

This clone was seen a few times. This chain uses TRBV5-1 with TRBJ2-3; TRBD2 might be the D (5 bases). V was trimmed by 0 bases and J by 0 bases, leaving 8 bases between them. The V gene's germline CDR1 is SGHRS and CDR2 YFSETQ. This CDR3 spans 15 amino acids. The CDR3 spells CASSLGTVSTDTQYF. CDR3 sequence (DNA): TGCGCCAGCAGCTTGGGGACTGTTAGCACAGATACGCAGTATTTT.

V usage is TRBV6-5 and J usage is TRBJ2-2, with D perhaps matching TRBD1 (6 bases). The V and J ends lost 11 bases and 7 bases respectively, with 20 bases between them. CDR3 length: 14 residues. In germline, CDR1 is MNHEY, CDR2 SVGAGI. The CDR3 region is CASSGAPKSGELFF. The DNA of the CDR3 is TGTGCCTCCTCAGGGGCGCCAAAGAGCGGGGAGCTGTTTTTT.

V is TRBV6-1 and J is TRBJ1-2, with 7 bases identical to TRBD1. The CDR3 is 12 amino acids. With 2 bases clipped from V and 13 bases from J, the junction kept 7 bases outside the gene matches. The germline V gene has CDR1 MNHNS and CDR2 SASEGT. This CDR3 reads CASSESTGLCTF. The CDR3 nucleotides read TGTGCCAGCAGTGAATCGACAGGGCTCTGCACCTTC.

The genes are TRBV7-8 and TRBJ2-2, with D perhaps TRBD1 (5 bases). The CDR3 contains 16 residues. CDR1 and CDR2 (germline): SGHVS, FQNEAQ. Trimming cost V 1 base and J 6 bases, with 15 bases left between them. CDR3 sequence (DNA): TGTGCCAGCAGCTTAGGAAGGTCCAGGGCCTCCGGGGAGCTGTTTTTT. It encodes CASSLGRSRASGELFF. Drawing the rest from reference TRBV7-8 and TRBJ2-2, the complete variable domain is GAGVSQSPRYKVAKRGQDVALRCDPISGHVSLFWYQQALGQGPEFLTYFQNEAQLDKSGLPSDRFFAERPEGSVSTLKIQRTQQEDSAVYLCASSLGRSRASGELFFGEGSRLTVL.

The chain is built from TRBV28 and TRBJ1-1; no clear D gene. The CDR3 runs to 14 residues. From germline, CDR1 is MDHEN and CDR2 SYDVKM. Deletions cut 6 bases from V and 5 bases from J, with 16 bases between. The CDR3 sequence: CASSLAGSTTEAFF. CDR3 nucleotides: TGTGCCAGCAGCTTGGCCGGGAGTACGACTGAAGCTTTCTTT.

The chain combines TRBV6-5 with TRBJ2-3; D might be TRBD2 (6 bases). The CDR3 extends over 10 amino acids. The germline V gene has CDR1 MNHEY and CDR2 SVGAGI. Trimming shortened V by 7 bases and J by 12 bases, and 11 bases separated the two germline ends. The CDR3 loop reads CASIGAGQYF. The CDR3 region has the DNA TGTGCCAGCATCGGCGCGGGACAGTATTTT.

The chain uses TRBV11-2 and TRBJ1-1; TRBD1 matches at 7 bases. Germline trimming cut 2 bases from V and 1 base from J; bases unmatched to any gene: 7. Germline V lookup: CDR1 SGHAT, CDR2 FQNNGV. The CDR3 has 16 residues. The CDR3 coding sequence is TGTGCCAGCAGCTTAAGGTGGGGACAGCCGAACACTGAAGCTTTCTTT. It yields the protein CASSLRWGQPNTEAFF.

The chain links TRBV24-1 to TRBJ1-5; D possibly corresponds to TRBD1 (6 bases). V shed 9 bases and J shed 5 bases, with 13 bases lying between them. The CDR3 is made up of 13 amino acids. CDR1 is KGHDR, CDR2 SFDVKD, per germline. The CDR3: CATGGGLDQPQHF. The DNA of the CDR3 is TGTGCCACCGGTGGGGGGCTCGATCAGCCCCAGCATTTT.

The chain has TRBV3-1 (or the pseudogene TRBV3-2) and TRBJ1-1; the D gene is possibly TRBD1 (5 bases). CDR1 is LGHDT, CDR2 YNNKEL, per germline (reference sequence). There are 12 residues in the CDR3. Trimming removed 0 bases from V and 10 bases from J, with 9 bases in between. CDR3: CASSQDRQGAFF. CDR3 in DNA: TGTGCCAGCAGCCAAGATAGGCAGGGAGCTTTCTTT.

This chain joins TRBV21-1 and TRBJ1-1. TRBV21-1 is a listed pseudogene. This CDR3 region has 15 residues. The CDR3 sequence: CASSHEAGGNTEAFF. The CDR3 DNA reads TGTGCCAGCAGCCATGAGGCGGGGGGGAACACTGAAGCTTTCTTT.

The chain carries TRBV5-1 and TRBJ2-1; D is unclear. Germline loops: CDR1 SGHRS, CDR2 YFSETQ. CDR3 length equals 12 residues. The V end lost 7 bases, the J end lost 8 bases, and 13 bases lay between the germline ends. The CDR3 region is CASAATPHEQFF. DNA for the CDR3: TGCGCCAGCGCCGCAACACCGCATGAGCAGTTCTTC.

The chain carries TRBV19 and TRBJ2-5; 10 bases are a match to TRBD2. J gave up 7 bases and V 3 bases, and 2 bases lay outside the gene matches. Germline V gene data show CDR1 as LNHDA and CDR2 as SQIVND (reference sequence). This CDR3 region has 13 residues. CDR3 protein: CASSIQREGTQYF. The CDR3 bases are TGTGCCAGTAGTATCCAGCGGGAGGGGACCCAGTACTTC.

The chain employs TRBV30 and TRBJ1-5; D gene ambiguous. Germline V lookup: CDR1 GTSNPN, CDR2 SVGIG (reference sequence). This CDR3 region has 15 residues. Trimming shortened V by 5 bases and J by 4 bases, and 18 bases separated the two germline ends. The CDR3 nucleotides read TGTGCCTGGGGGGATAGGGATCGGGGTAATCAGCCCCAGCATTTT. It encodes CAWGDRDRGNQPQHF.

The chain links TRBV7-3 to TRBJ1-6, with TRBD1 identical over 7 bases. The CDR3 runs 14 residues. Trimming removed 5 bases from V and 7 bases from J; junction bases left unmatched: 5. Per germline, CDR1 SGHTA and CDR2 FQGTGA. CDR3 nucleotide sequence: TGTGCCAGCAGCCTACAGGGGAGCAATTCACCCCTCCACTTT. Its translation: CASSLQGSNSPLHF. Using reference TRBV7-3 and TRBJ1-6 for the parts outside the CDR3, the full variable domain is GAGVSQTPSNKVTEKGKYVELRCDPISGHTALYWYRQSLGQGPEFLIYFQGTGAADDSGLPNDRFFAVRPEGSVSTLKIQRTERGDSAVYLCASSLQGSNSPLHFGNGTRLTVT.

The rearrangement uses TRBV6-2 or TRBV6-3 and TRBJ2-3, with 9 positions matching TRBD2. There are 15 residues in the CDR3. The germline CDR1 and CDR2 sequences are MNHEY and SVGEGT. V lost 2 bases to trimming and J lost 6 bases; unmatched junction nucleotides: 6. The CDR3 reads CASSYVAGGPDTQYF. The CDR3 DNA reads TGTGCCAGCAGTTACGTCGCGGGGGGGCCTGATACGCAGTATTTT.

The chain couples TRBV24-1 to TRBJ1-1, with 9 bases fitting TRBD1. With 7 bases clipped from V and 1 base from J, the junction kept 6 bases outside the gene matches. Germline CDR1 is KGHDR and CDR2 is SFDVKD. This CDR3 region has 15 residues. The CDR3 DNA reads TGTGCCACCAGGGGACAGGGACTTTCGAACACTGAAGCTTTCTTT. The encoded protein is CATRGQGLSNTEAFF.

The chain carries TRBV30 and TRBJ1-1; possible D gene TRBD1, 5 bases. There are 16 residues in the CDR3. Germline V gives CDR1 GTSNPN, CDR2 SVGIG (reference sequence). Deletions cut 1 base from V and 0 bases from J, with 15 bases between. The CDR3: CAWSALSGGLNTEAFF. The CDR3 nucleotides read TGTGCCTGGAGTGCCCTCTCGGGGGGTCTGAACACTGAAGCTTTCTTT.

V gene TRBV7-9 combines with J gene TRBJ2-2; D remains unclear. The CDR3 loop spans 15 amino acids. Looked up from germline, CDR1 is SEHNR and CDR2 is FQNEAQ (reference sequence). Between the trimmed V and J ends, which lost 4 bases and 1 base, there was a span of 10 bases. CDR3 loop: CASSSGRMNTGELFF. For the CDR3, the DNA is TGTGCCAGCAGCTCAGGTCGGATGAACACCGGGGAGCTGTTTTTT.

The chain is built from TRBV27 and TRBJ1-1; the D gene is possibly TRBD1 (6 bases). Germline V gives CDR1 MNHEY, CDR2 SMNVEV (reference sequence). Between the trimmed V and J ends, which lost 3 bases and 5 bases, there was a span of 16 bases. CDR3 size: 15 residues. The CDR3 region has the DNA TGTGCCAGCAGTTTCAGGGGAACAGGCTATACTGAAGCTTTCTTT. Protein product: CASSFRGTGYTEAFF.

This clone has just one count. The chain employs TRBV9 and TRBJ2-7; 10 bases line up with TRBD1. Germline-derived CDR1 and CDR2 are SGDLS and YYNGEE. This CDR3 has 15 residues. V lost 0 bases, J lost 4 bases, and 4 bases stayed unmatched. Here the CDR3 reads CASSVAGTGVYEQYF. In nucleotides, the CDR3 is TGTGCCAGCAGCGTAGCCGGGACAGGGGTTTACGAGCAGTACTTC.

This clone was recorded once. V usage is TRBV5-5 and J usage is TRBJ1-2, with D tentatively TRBD1 (5 bases). Germline lookup yields CDR1 SGHKS and CDR2 YYEKEE (reference sequence). CDR3 length: 17 residues. Deletions cut 0 bases from V and 2 bases from J, with 17 bases between. CDR3 amino acids: CASSLAPSAGPNYGYTF. The DNA for the CDR3 is TGTGCCAGCAGCTTGGCCCCATCGGCAGGGCCAAACTATGGCTACACCTTC.

This clone was counted only a few times. This chain connects TRBV2 to TRBJ1-1; the match to TRBD1 covers 10 bases. The CDR3 spans 14 residues. V dropped 4 bases and J dropped 6; count of bases not matched to a gene: 5. Per germline, CDR1 SNHLY and CDR2 FYNNEI. The DNA for the CDR3 is TGTGCCAGCAGTGCGGACAGGGGGGAAGCTGAAGCTTTCTTT. This codes for CASSADRGEAEAFF. Using reference TRBV2 and TRBJ1-1 for the parts outside the CDR3, the full variable domain is EPEVTQTPSHQVTQMGQEVILRCVPISNHLYFYWYRQILGQKVEFLVSFYNNEISEKSEIFDDQFSVERPDGSNFTLKIRSTKLEDSAMYFCASSADRGEAEAFFGQGTRLTVV.

This clone was detected once. This chain connects TRBV12-5 to TRBJ2-5, with D perhaps TRBD2 (5 bases). V lost 2 bases, J lost 4 bases, and 11 bases lay in between. The CDR3 is 14 residues long. CDR1 and CDR2 from the germline V gene are LGHNT and FRNRAP. The CDR3 protein is CASGLWLAGETQYF. The CDR3 DNA sequence: TGTGCTAGTGGTTTGTGGCTAGCCGGAGAGACCCAGTACTTC.

The chain employs TRBV6-5 and TRBJ1-1, with D unresolved. V lost 6 bases, J lost 3 bases, and 14 bases lay in between. CDR1 is MNHEY and CDR2 is SVGAGI in the germline V gene. The CDR3 totals 14 residues. Here the CDR3 reads CASRWIERDTEAFF. CDR3 coding DNA: TGTGCCAGCAGATGGATCGAGAGGGACACTGAAGCTTTCTTT.

The DNA of the CDR3 is TGTGCCAGCAGCGGGACTTTTACCGGGGAGCTGTTTTTT. Encoded protein: CASSGTFTGELFF. The chain couples TRBV6-4 to TRBJ2-2, with a possible D match to TRBD2 (6 bases). Germline assignment: CDR1 MRHNA and CDR2 SNTAGT. V shed 6 bases and J shed 5 bases, with 10 bases lying between them. The CDR3 sequence is 13 residues long.

V usage is TRBV29-1 and J usage is TRBJ2-5; D is possibly TRBD1 (6 bases). The CDR3 length is 15 residues. Germline CDR1 SQVTM, CDR2 ANQGSEA. The ends were cut back, 4 bases at V and 5 bases at J, with 20 bases in the middle. DNA for the CDR3: TGCAGCGTTGCGCCGGAACTAGGGGGATTCGAGACCCAGTACTTC. It specifies CSVAPELGGFETQYF.